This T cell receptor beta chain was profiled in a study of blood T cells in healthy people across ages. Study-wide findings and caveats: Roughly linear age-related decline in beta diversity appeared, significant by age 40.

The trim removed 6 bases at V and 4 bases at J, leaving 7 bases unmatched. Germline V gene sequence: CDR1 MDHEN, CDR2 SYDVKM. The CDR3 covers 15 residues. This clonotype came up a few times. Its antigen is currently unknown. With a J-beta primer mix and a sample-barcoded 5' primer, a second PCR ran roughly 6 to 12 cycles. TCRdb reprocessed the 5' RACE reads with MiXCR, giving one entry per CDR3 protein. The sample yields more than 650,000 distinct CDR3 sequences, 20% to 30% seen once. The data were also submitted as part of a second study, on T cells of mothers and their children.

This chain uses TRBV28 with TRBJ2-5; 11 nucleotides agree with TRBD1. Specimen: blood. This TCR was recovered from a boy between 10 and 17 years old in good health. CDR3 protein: CASSQAGQGGETQYF. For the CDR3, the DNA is TGTGCCAGCAGCCAGGCGGGACAGGGGGGAGAGACCCAGTACTTC.